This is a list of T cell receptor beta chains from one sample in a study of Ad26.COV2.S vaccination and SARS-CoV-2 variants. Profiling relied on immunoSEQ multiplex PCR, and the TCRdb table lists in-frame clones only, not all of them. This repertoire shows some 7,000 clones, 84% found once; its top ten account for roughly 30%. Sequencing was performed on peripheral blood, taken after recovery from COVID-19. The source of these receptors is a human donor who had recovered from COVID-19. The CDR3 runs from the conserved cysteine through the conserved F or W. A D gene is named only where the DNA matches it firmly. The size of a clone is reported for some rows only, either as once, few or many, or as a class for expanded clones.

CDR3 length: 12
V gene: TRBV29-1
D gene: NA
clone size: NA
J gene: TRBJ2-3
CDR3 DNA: TGCAGCGTTGGAGCTATGGGAGGTACGCAGTATTTT
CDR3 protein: CSVGAMGGTQYF

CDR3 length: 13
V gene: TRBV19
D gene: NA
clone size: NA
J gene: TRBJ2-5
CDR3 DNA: TGTGCCAGTAGCGGGATCAGCCGGGAGACCCAGTACTTC
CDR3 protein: CASSGISRETQYF

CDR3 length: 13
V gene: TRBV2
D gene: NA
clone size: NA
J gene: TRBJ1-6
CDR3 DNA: TGTGCCAGCAGGGGGACCGGCAATTCACCCCTCCACTTT
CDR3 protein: CASRGTGNSPLHF

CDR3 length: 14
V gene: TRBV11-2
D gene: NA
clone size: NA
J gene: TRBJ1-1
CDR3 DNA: TGTGCCAGCAGCTTTTCGGTCATGAACACTGAAGCTTTCTTT
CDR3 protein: CASSFSVMNTEAFF

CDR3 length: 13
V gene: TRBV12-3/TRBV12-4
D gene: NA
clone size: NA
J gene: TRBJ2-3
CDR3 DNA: TGTGCCAGCAGTTTAGGACCCGTGGATACGCAGTATTTT
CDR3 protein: CASSLGPVDTQYF

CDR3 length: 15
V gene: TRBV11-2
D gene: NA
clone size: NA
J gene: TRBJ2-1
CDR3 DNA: TGTGCCAGCAGCGAGTGGGGGGCCGGCGACAATGAGCAGTTCTTC
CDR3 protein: CASSEWGAGDNEQFF

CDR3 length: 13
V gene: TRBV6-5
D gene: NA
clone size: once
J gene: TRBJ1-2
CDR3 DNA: TGTGCCAGCAGTTACACGGCGACCGTAGGCTACACCTTC
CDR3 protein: CASSYTATVGYTF

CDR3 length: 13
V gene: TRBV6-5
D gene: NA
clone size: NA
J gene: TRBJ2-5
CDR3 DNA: TGTGCCAGCAGTTACAGGTTCCAAGAGACCCAGTACTTC
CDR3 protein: CASSYRFQETQYF

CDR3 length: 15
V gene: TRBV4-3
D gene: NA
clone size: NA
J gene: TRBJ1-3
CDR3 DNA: TGCGCCAGCAGCCAGCAGGCTCTCTCTGGAAACACCATATATTTT
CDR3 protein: CASSQQALSGNTIYF

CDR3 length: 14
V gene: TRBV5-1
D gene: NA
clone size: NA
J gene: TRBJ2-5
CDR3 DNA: TGCGCCAGCAGCTTGGGCGGCAAACAAGAGACCCAGTACTTC
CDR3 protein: CASSLGGKQETQYF

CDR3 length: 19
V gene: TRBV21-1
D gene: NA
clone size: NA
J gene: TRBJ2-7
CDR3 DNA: TGTGCCAGCAGCTTGTGGGGATCTACCCCTTCTTTTCCGCCCTACGAGCAGTACTTC
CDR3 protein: CASSLWGSTPSFPPYEQYF

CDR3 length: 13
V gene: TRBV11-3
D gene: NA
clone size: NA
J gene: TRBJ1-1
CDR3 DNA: TGTGCCAGCAGCTTAGGACGGTCAGGGACTGCTTTCTTT
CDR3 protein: CASSLGRSGTAFF

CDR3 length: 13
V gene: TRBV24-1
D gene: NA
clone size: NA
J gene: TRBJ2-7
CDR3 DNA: TGTGCCACCAGTGACCCAATAAGCTACGAGCAGTACTTC
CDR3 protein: CATSDPISYEQYF

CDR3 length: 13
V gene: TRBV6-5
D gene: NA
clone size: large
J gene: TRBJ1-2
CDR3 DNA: TGTGCCAGCAGTTATATAGGGCAGGGTGGCTACACCTTC
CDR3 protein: CASSYIGQGGYTF

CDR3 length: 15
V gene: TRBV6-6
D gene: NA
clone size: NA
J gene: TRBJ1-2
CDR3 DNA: TGTGCCAGCAGTCCCCCCCCGGACGGATACTATGGCTACACCTTC
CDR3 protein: CASSPPPDGYYGYTF

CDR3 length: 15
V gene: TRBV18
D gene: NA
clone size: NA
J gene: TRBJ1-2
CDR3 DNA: TGTGCCAGCTCACCACCTTCCCGTCGCGGCTATGGCTACACCTTC
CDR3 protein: CASSPPSRRGYGYTF

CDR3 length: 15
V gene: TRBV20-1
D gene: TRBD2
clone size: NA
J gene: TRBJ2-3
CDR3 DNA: TGCAGTGCTAGTTCCTTTAGCGGGATCACAGATACGCAGTATTTT
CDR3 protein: CSASSFSGITDTQYF

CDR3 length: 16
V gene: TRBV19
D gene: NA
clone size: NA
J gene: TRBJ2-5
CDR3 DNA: TGTGCCAGTAGTCCTCGAGCCTCGGCCGTCCAAGAGACCCAGTACTTC
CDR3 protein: CASSPRASAVQETQYF

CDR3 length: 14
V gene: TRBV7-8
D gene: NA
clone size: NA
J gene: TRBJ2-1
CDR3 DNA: TGTGCCAGCAGGAACGCCGGTGGGTACAATGAGCAGTTCTTC
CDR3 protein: CASRNAGGYNEQFF

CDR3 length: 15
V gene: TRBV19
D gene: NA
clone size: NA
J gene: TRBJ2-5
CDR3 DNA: TGTGCCAGTAGTATTCGGGGGGCAGCGCAAGAGACCCAGTACTTC
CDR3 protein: CASSIRGAAQETQYF

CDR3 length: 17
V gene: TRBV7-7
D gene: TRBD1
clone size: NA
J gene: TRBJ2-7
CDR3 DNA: TGTGCTAGCAGCCCACCGAGGGGACAGGGGGAAACCTACGAGCAGTACTTC
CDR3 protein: CASSPPRGQGETYEQYF

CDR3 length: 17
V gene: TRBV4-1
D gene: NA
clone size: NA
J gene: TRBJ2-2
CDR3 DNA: TGCGCCAGCAGCCTCGAGGCGGGGCTGAGGGTGGGCGGGGAGCTGTTTTTT
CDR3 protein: CASSLEAGLRVGGELFF

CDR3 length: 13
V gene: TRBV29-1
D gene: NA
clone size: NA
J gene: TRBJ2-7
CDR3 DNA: TGCAGCGTTGAAGCGGCGGGTGGTACGGAGCAGTACTTC
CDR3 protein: CSVEAAGGTEQYF

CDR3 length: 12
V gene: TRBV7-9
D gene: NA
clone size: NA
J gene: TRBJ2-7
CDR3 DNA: TGTGCCAGCAGCTTAGGGGGGACAGAGCAGTACTTC
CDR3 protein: CASSLGGTEQYF

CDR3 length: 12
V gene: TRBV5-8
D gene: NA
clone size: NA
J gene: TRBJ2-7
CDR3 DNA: TGTGCCAGCAGCCCTCCTTCTGTAGAGCAGTACTTC
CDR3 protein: CASSPPSVEQYF

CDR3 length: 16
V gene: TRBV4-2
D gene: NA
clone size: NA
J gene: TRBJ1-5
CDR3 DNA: TGTGCCAGCAGTCAAGAGGCCCAGGGTCTCACTCAGCCCCAGCATTTT
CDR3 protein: CASSQEAQGLTQPQHF

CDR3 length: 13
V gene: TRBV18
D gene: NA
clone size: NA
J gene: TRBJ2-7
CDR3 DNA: TGTGCCAGCTCACGCGTTCAGGGCTACGAGCAGTACTTC
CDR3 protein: CASSRVQGYEQYF

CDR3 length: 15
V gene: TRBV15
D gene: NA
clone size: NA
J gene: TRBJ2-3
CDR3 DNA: TGTGCCACCAGCTCGACAGAGAGGTCCACAGATACGCAGTATTTT
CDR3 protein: CATSSTERSTDTQYF

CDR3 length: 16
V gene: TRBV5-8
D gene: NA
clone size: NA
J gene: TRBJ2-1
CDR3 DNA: TGTGCCAGCAGCTTGGCCTACAGCCCAGTTTACAATGAGCAGTTCTTC
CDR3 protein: CASSLAYSPVYNEQFF

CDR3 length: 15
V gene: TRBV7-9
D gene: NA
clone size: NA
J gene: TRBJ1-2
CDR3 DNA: TGTGCCAGCAGCTTAGGGGGCCGGGCAGCGCGGGGCTACACCTTC
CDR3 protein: CASSLGGRAARGYTF

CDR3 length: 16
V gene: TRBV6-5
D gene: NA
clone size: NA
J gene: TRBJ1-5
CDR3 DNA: TGTGCCAGCAGTCACTTTCACGCCCAGGGCAATCAGCCCCAGCATTTT
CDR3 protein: CASSHFHAQGNQPQHF

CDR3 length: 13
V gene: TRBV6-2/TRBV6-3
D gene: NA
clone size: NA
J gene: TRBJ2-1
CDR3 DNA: TGTGCCAGCAGTGGCTATCGATTGAATGAGCAGTTCTTC
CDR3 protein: CASSGYRLNEQFF

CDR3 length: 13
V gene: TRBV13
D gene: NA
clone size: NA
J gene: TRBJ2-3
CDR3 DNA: TGTGCCAGCAGCTTAGGAGGGGCAGATACGCAGTATTTT
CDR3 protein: CASSLGGADTQYF

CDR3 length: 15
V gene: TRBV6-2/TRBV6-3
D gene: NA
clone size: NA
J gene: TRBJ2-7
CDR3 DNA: TGTGCCAGCAGTCCCCTCAGGACGACCCCCTACGAGCAGTACTTC
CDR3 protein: CASSPLRTTPYEQYF

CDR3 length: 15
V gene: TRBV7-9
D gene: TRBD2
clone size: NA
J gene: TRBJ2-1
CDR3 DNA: TGTGCCAGCAGCCCCTGGGGGGCGGGAGGCAATGAGCAGTTCTTC
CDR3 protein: CASSPWGAGGNEQFF

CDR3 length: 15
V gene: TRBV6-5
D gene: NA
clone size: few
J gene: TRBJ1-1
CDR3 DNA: TGTGCCAGCAAGACCTGGACGGACATGAACACTGAAGCTTTCTTT
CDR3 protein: CASKTWTDMNTEAFF

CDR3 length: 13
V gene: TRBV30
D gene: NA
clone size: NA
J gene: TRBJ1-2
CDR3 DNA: TGTGCCTGGAGTGGAGGTGGGCTCTATGGCTACACCTTC
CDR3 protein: CAWSGGGLYGYTF

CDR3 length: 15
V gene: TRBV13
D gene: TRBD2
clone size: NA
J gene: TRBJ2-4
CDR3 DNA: TGTGCCAGCAGCTTTGTCGGGGGGATTAAAAACATTCAGTACTTC
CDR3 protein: CASSFVGGIKNIQYF

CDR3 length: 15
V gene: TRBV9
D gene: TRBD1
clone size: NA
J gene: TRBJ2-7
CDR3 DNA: TGTGCCAGCAGCAGGGGACAGGGCGCCACCTACGAGCAGTACTTC
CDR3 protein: CASSRGQGATYEQYF

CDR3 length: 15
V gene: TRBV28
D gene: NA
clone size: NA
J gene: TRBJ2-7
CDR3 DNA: TGTGCCAGCAGTTCAATACAGGGCAGGACCTACGAGCAGTACTTC
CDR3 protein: CASSSIQGRTYEQYF

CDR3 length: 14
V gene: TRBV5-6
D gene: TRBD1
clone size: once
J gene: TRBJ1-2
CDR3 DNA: TGTGCCAGCAGCTTGGTTAGGACAGGTGGGGGCTACACCTTC
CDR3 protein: CASSLVRTGGGYTF

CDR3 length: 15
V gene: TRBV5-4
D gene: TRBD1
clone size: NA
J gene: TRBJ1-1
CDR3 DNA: TGTGCCAGCAGCTCGGACAGGGCCCGAGGTACTGAAGCTTTCTTT
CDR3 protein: CASSSDRARGTEAFF

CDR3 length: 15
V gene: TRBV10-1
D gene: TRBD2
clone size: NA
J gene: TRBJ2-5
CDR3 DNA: TGCGCCAGCAGTGCCCTAGCGGGGGGGCCGGAGACCCAGTACTTC
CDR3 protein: CASSALAGGPETQYF

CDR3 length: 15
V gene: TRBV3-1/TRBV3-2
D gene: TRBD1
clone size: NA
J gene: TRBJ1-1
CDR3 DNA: TGTGCCAGCAGGCCAGGGGGGCAGCTGAACACTGAAGCTTTCTTT
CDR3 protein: CASRPGGQLNTEAFF

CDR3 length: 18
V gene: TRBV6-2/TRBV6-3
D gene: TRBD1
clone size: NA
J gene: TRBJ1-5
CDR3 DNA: TGTGCCAGCAGTTACTCAAACAGGGGGGGTTATAGCAATCAGCCCCAGCATTTT
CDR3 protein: CASSYSNRGGYSNQPQHF

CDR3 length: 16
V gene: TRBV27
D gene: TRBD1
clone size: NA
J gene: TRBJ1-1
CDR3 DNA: TGTGCCAGCAGTTTCCATGACAGGGGGCGTCCTACTGAAGCTTTCTTT
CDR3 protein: CASSFHDRGRPTEAFF

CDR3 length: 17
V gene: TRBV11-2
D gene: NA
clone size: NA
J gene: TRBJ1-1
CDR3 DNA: TGTGCCAGCAGCTTAGGAGGGGGGTGGGGAGTGAACACTGAAGCTTTCTTT
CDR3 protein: CASSLGGGWGVNTEAFF

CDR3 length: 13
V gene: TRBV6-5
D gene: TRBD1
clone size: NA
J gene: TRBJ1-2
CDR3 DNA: TGTGCCAGCAGAGACAGGGGAAACTATGGCTGCACCTTC
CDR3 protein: CASRDRGNYGCTF

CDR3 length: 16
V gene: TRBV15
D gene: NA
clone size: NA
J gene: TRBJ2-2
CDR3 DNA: TGTGCCACCAGCCCTGCGATCGGGGCGAACACCGGGGAGCTGTTTTTT
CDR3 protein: CATSPAIGANTGELFF

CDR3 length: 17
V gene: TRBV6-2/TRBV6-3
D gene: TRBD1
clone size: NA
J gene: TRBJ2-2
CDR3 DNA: TGTGCCAGCAGTTACCACACCGGGACAGCGAACACCGGGGAGCTGTTTTTT
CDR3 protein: CASSYHTGTANTGELFF

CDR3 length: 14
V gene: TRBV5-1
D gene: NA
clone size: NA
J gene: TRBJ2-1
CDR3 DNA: TGCGCCAGCAGGGGGGAAGTTATCGCCAATGAGCAGTTCTTC
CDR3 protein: CASRGEVIANEQFF

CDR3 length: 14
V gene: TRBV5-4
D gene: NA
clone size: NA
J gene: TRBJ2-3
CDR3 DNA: TGTGCCAGCAGCTTGGGTCAGGCCGCAGATACGCAGTATTTT
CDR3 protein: CASSLGQAADTQYF

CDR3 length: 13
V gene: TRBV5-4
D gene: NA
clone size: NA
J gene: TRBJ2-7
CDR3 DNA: TGTGCCAGCAGCTTGAGCCCTCCGTTCGAGCAGTACTTC
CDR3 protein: CASSLSPPFEQYF